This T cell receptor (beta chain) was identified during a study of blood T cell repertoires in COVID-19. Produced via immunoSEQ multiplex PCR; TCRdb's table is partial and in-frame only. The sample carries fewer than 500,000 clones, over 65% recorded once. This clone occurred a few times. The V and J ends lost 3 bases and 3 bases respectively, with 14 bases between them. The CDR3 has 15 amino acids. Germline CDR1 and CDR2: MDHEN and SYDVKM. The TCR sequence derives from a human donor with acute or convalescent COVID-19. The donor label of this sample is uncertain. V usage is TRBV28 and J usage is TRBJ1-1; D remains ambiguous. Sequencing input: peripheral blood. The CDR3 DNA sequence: TGTGCCAGCAGTTTCACACGGACTAGGGACACTGAAGCTTTCTTT. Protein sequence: CASSFTRTRDTEAFF.